Described below is a single T cell receptor (beta chain) sequence and its context. TCRdb recomputed calls from the 5' RACE reads with MiXCR, one row per CDR3 protein. The table shows 250,000 to 350,000 distinct CDR3 sequences, with roughly a fifth occurring only once. The data derive from a study of T-cell memory formation after mild COVID-19. This clonotype was sampled from a man in his late teens or twenties who had mild COVID-19 (a few samples of this study predate the infection). Cell type and time point are not known. Sequenced sample: PBMCs or a T cell subset sorted from them (not recorded which).

The CDR3 spells CASSLLRGDTEAFF. CDR3 bases: TGCGCCAGCAGCTTGTTGAGAGGTGACACTGAAGCTTTCTTT. The genes are TRBV5-1 and TRBJ1-1, with unresolved D. Germline assignment: CDR1 SGHRS and CDR2 YFSETQ. V lost 1 base to trimming and J lost 3 bases, with 10 bases between them. This CDR3 is built from 14 residues. The full variable domain, its missing parts supplied by reference TRBV5-1 and TRBJ1-1, is KAGVTQTPRYLIKTRGQQVTLSCSPISGHRSVSWYQQTPGQGLQFLFEYFSETQRNKGNFPGRFSGRQFSNSRSEMNVSTLELGDSALYLCASSLLRGDTEAFFGQGTRLTVV.